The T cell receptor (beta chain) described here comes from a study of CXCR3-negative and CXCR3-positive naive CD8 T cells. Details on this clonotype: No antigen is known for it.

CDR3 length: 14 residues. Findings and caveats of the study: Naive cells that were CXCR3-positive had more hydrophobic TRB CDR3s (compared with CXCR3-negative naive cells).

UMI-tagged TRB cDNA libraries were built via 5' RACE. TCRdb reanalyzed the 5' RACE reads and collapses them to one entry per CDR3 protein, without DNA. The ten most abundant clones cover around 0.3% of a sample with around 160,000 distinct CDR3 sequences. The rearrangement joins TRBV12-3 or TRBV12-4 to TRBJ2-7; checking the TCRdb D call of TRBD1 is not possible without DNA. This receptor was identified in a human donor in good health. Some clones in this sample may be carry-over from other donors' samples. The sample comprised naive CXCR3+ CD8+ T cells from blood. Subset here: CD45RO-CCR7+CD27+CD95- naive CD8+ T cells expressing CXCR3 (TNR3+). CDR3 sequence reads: CASSLRQGAPEQYF.